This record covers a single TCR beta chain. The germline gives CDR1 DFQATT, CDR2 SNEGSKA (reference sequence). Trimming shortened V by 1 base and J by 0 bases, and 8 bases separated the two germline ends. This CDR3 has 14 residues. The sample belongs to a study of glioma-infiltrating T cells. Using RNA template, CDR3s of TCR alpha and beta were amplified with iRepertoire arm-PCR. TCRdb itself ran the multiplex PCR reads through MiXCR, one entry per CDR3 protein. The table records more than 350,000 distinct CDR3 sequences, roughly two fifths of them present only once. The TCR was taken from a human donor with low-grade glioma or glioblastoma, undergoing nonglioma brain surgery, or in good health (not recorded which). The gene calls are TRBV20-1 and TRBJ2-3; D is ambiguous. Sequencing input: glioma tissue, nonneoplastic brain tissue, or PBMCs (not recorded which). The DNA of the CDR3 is TGCAGTGCTAGAGGCGGCCCTAGCACAGATACGCAGTATTTT. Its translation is CSARGGPSTDTQYF.